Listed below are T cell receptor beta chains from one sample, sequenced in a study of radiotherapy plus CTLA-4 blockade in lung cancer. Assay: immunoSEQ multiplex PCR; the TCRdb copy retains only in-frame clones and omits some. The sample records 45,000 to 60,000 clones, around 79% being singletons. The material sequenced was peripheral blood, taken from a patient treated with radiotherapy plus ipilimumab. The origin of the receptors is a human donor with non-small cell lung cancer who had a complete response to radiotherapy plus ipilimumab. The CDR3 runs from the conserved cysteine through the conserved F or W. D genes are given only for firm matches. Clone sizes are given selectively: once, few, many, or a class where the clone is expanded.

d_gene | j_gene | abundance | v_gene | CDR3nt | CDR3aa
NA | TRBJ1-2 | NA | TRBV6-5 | TGTGCCAGCAGACCTGGGAGGACCTATGGCTACACCTTC | CASRPGRTYGYTF
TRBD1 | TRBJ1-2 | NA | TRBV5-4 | TGTGCCAGCAGCTTGGGAGGAGGGGGCCGGGGCTACACCTTC | CASSLGGGGRGYTF
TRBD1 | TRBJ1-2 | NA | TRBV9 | TGTGCCAGCAGCGCTCGGGGACAGGACCCTTATGGCTACACCTTC | CASSARGQDPYGYTF
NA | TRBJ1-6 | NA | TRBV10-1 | TGCGCCAGCAGTAGAGACAATCGCTCACCCCTCCACTTT | CASSRDNRSPLHF
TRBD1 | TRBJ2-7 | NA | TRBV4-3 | TGCGCCAGCAGCCAAGAGCCAGGGGGAAACCTCTACGAGCAGTACTTC | CASSQEPGGNLYEQYF
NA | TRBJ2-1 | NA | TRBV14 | TGTGCCAGCAGCCTTACCGGGGGGCTTGGGCAGTTCTTC | CASSLTGGLGQFF
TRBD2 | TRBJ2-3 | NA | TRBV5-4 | TGTGCCAGCAGCTTGGACGGGAGGGATACGCAGTATTTT | CASSLDGRDTQYF
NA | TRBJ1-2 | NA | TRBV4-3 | TGCGCCAGCAGTCCGGAGCGGGATTACGGATCTAACTATGGCTACACCTTC | CASSPERDYGSNYGYTF
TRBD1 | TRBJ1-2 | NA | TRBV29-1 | TGCAGCGTTGACCGACAGGGGTCCTATGGCTACACCTTC | CSVDRQGSYGYTF
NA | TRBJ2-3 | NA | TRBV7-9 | TGTGCCAGCAGCTTAGTCAGGCACGGGGGCACAGATACGCAGTATTTT | CASSLVRHGGTDTQYF
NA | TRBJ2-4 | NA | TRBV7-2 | TGTGCCAGCAGCATCGGCCCGCAGGAAAACATTCAGTACTTC | CASSIGPQENIQYF
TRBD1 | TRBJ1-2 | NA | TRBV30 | TGTGCCTGGAGTGTACTGGGGACAGGGCGCCTCGGCACCTTC | CAWSVLGTGRLGTF
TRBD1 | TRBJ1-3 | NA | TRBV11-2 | TGTGCCAGCAGCTCACAAACAGGGGGTCGTGGAAACACCATATATTTT | CASSSQTGGRGNTIYF
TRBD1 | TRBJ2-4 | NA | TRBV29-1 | TGCAGCGCCCGTGGGACAGTGGACATTCAGTACTTC | CSARGTVDIQYF
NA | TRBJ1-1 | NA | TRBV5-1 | TGCGCCAGCAGCACGGGCCTTGGTGCGGGCACTGAAGCTTTCTTT | CASSTGLGAGTEAFF
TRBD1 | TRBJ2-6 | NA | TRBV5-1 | TGCGCCAGCGGGACAGGGGACCACTCTGGGGCCAACGTCCTGACTTTC | CASGTGDHSGANVLTF
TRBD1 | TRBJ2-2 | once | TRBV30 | TGTGCCCACGACAGGGGGCGGGACACCGGGGAGCTGTTTTTT | CAHDRGRDTGELFF
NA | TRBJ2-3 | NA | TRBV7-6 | TGTGCCAGCAGCTTGAGACCGCTAGACACGCAGTATTTT | CASSLRPLDTQYF
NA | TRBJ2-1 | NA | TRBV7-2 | TGTGCCAGCAGCTTTTCCAAGTCGGGCAATGAGCAGTTCTTC | CASSFSKSGNEQFF
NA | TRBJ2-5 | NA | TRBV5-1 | TGCGCCAGCAGCTTGGCGACTGACTACCAAGAGACCCAGTACTTC | CASSLATDYQETQYF
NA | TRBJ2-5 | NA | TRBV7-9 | TGTGCCAGCAGCTTATTCGACTACCAAGAGACCCAGTACTTC | CASSLFDYQETQYF
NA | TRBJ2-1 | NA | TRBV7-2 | TGTGCCAGCAGCTTAGATCCCGACAGGAGCTCCTACAATGAGCAGTTCTTC | CASSLDPDRSSYNEQFF
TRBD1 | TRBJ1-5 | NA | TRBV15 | TGTGCCACCAGCAGAGGTACGGCAGGGGGGATGCGTCAGCCCCAGCATTTT | CATSRGTAGGMRQPQHF
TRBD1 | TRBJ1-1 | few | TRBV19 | TGTGCCACTTTACAGGGGGGAACTGAAGCTTTCTTT | CATLQGGTEAFF
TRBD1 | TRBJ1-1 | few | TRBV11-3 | TGTGCCAGCAGCGAACAGGGGGAAGCTTTCTTT | CASSEQGEAFF
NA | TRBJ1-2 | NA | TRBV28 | TGTGCCAGCAGTAGCAACAAGGAGGACTACACCTTC | CASSSNKEDYTF
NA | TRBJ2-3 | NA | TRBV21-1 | TGTGCCAGCAGCAAAGGTTCTAGCGGGGGCACAGATACGCAGTATTTT | CASSKGSSGGTDTQYF
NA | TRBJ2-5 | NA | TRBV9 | TGTGCCAGCAGCGTTAGCCCCCAAGAGACCCAGTACTTC | CASSVSPQETQYF
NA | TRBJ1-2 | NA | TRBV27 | TGTGCCAGCAGTTTAGTGGCAGGGAACTATGGCTACACCTTC | CASSLVAGNYGYTF
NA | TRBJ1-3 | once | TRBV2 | TGTGCCAGCAGTGAAAATAGGGAGAACACCATATATTTT | CASSENRENTIYF
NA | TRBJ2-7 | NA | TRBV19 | TGTGCCAGTAGCCAGACCAGGGCGGCCTACGAGCAGTACTTC | CASSQTRAAYEQYF
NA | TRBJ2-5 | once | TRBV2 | TGTGCCGCCTCACCCCGGGTGGCTCAAGAGACCCAGTACTTC | CAASPRVAQETQYF
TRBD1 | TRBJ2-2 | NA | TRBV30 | TGTGCCTGGAGTAACACAGGGGGTTCCGGGGAGCTGTTTTTT | CAWSNTGGSGELFF
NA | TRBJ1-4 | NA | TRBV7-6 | TGTGCCAGCAGCTTAAGGTTATCTATAGGCGGAACTAATGAAAAACTGTTTTTT | CASSLRLSIGGTNEKLFF
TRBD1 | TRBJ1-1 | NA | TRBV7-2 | TGTGCCAGCAGCTTGCGACAGGGCGCTGAAGCTTTCTTT | CASSLRQGAEAFF
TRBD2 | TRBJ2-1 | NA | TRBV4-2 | TGTGCCAGCAGCCAAGATAGGACTAGCTCCTACAATGAGCAGTTCTTC | CASSQDRTSSYNEQFF
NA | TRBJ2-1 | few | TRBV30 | TGTGCCTGGAGTGTACCCGGGATCTCGGGCGATGAGCAGTTCTTC | CAWSVPGISGDEQFF
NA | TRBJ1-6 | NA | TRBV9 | TGTGCCAGCAGCGCTCCTCAGGGAGGGGGTTCACCCCTCCACTTT | CASSAPQGGGSPLHF
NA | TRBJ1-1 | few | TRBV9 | TGTGCCAGCAGCGTAGCGTCGGGTGAAGCTTTCTTT | CASSVASGEAFF
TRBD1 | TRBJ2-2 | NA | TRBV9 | TGTGCCAGCAGCGTAGAATATGGGCCGGGACAGGGGGCATACGGGGAGCTGTTTTTT | CASSVEYGPGQGAYGELFF
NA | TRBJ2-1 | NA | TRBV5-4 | TGTGCCAGCAGCTCGCCGGGGAGCTCCTACAATGAGCAGTTCTTC | CASSSPGSSYNEQFF
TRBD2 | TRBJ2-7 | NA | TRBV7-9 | TGTGCCAGCAGCGCTCCACTAGCGAGGAGCTCCTACGAGCAGTACTTC | CASSAPLARSSYEQYF
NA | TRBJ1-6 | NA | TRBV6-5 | TGTGCCAGCAGTTACAGACAGTCAGGGTCACCCCTCCACTTT | CASSYRQSGSPLHF
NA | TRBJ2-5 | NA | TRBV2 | TGTGCCAGCCGAAGGGACTACCAAGAGACCCAGTACTTC | CASRRDYQETQYF
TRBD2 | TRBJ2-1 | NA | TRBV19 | TGTGCCAGTAGTGCGGGACTAGCGGGAGTCGGCAACAATGAGCAGTTCTTC | CASSAGLAGVGNNEQFF
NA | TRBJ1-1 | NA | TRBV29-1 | TGCAGCGTTGAGGACAGGAACACTGAAGCTTTCTTT | CSVEDRNTEAFF
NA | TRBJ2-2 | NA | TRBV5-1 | TGCGCCAGCAACCCTTTGTCGGGTTTTGGCACCGGGGAGCTGTTTTTT | CASNPLSGFGTGELFF
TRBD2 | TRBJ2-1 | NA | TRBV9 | TGTGCCAGCAGCGAAGGACTAGCGGGGGATAATGAGCAGTTCTTC | CASSEGLAGDNEQFF
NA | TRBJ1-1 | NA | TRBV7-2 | TGTGCCAGCATCATCGACAGTGATGAAGCTTTCTTT | CASIIDSDEAFF
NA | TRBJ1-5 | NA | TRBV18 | TGTGCCAGCTCACTTGGAACTTCGGGGGTGAATCAGCCCCAGCATTTT | CASSLGTSGVNQPQHF
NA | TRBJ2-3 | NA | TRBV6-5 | TGTGCCAGCAGTTACCCGGGGGAGCGTACGCAGTATTTT | CASSYPGERTQYF
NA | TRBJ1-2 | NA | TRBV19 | TGTGCCAGTACCGACCGGACAGTTAACTATGGCTACACCTTC | CASTDRTVNYGYTF
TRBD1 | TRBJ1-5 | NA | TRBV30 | TGTGCCTGGAGTCCTCGGACAGGGGGGTATCAGCCCCAGCATTTT | CAWSPRTGGYQPQHF
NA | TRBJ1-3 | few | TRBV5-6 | TGTGCCAGCAGCTTGGACAGCTCTGGAAACACCATATATTTT | CASSLDSSGNTIYF